This T cell receptor (beta chain) is from a study of blood T cell repertoires in COVID-19. Looking at the study overall: Before being deemed recovered, Cohort 3 donors had two negative PCRs, clearance, or symptom resolution. PBMCs, B-cell-depleted T cells, or T cells provided the cDNA or gDNA that made up the material.

The V segment lost 7 bases and the J segment 0 bases; nucleotides outside the gene matches: 12. This CDR3 has 17 amino acids. The germline gives CDR1 LNHDA, CDR2 SQIVND (reference sequence). This clone turned up a few times. Participants reported their clinical history, and cohort assignment relied on those reports. TCRdb keeps only in-frame clones here, not all; method: immunoSEQ multiplex PCR. The sample holds 300,000 to 450,000 clones, approximately 87% seen once. V gene TRBV19 combines with J gene TRBJ1-5; 7 bases are a match to TRBD1. The sequence came from a man between 40 and 49 years old in a cohort exposed to, infected with or recovered from COVID-19 (not recorded which). Sequencing was done on a sample of PBMCs or T cells enriched from blood (not recorded which). The CDR3 sequence is CASKSGTDYYSNQPQHF. The CDR3 DNA sequence: TGTGCCAGTAAATCCGGGACAGATTATTATAGCAATCAGCCCCAGCATTTT.